This TCR beta chain comes out of a study of T cell responses to AZD1222 COVID-19 vaccine. On the study more broadly: Pooling of second doses given at about 4 or about 12 weeks was done. Points from the study as a whole: The breadth and depth of Spike-specific TCRs increased once two AZD1222 doses had been given. Researchers report vaccine-associated CD4 TCRs spanning spike, with dominance at 160-218 and 743-854.

In this sample, this clone turned up a few times. Its target is not known. V was trimmed by 1 base and J by 1 base, leaving 4 bases between them. Germline V lookup: CDR1 LGHNT, CDR2 FRNRAP. This CDR3 region has 13 residues. Using immunoSEQ multiplex PCR, the repertoire was profiled, and TCRdb retains in-frame clones only, with some absent. The data hold roughly 170,000 clones, with approximately 90% observed a single time. This receptor was identified in an adult in good health. This chain links TRBV12-5 with TRBJ1-1; no clear D. The specimen comprised peripheral blood, sampled on day 0 of AZD1222 vaccination. The CDR3: CASGLGPNTEAFF. CDR3 DNA sequence: TGTGCTAGTGGTTTGGGGCCGAACACTGAAGCTTTCTTT. The full variable domain, in which reference TRBV12-5 and TRBJ1-1 provide the parts outside the CDR3, is DARVTQTPRHKVTEMGQEVTMRCQPILGHNTVFWYRQTMMQGLELLAYFRNRAPLDDSGMPKDRFSAEMPDATLATLKIQPSEPRDSAVYFCASGLGPNTEAFFGQGTRLTVV.